The clone carrying this T cell receptor beta chain was seen a handful of times. CD45RO/CCR7/CD25/CD127/CD95/CD27 separated CD4+ naive, central memory, regulatory and stem cell-like memory cells by sorting. The data were taken from a study of beta chain features in type 1 diabetes. Expressed TCRB transcripts got sequenced, as all isolated RNA was reverse transcribed. Clones were read by immunoSEQ multiplex PCR, and TCRdb kept only the in-frame ones, dropping some. The sample carries about 140,000 clones, about 7.1% recorded once. The V gene end was trimmed by 4 bases and the J gene end by 1 base; junction bases not matched to a gene: 3. CDR3 length: 15 amino acids. Germline V gene lookup returns CDR1 LNHNV and CDR2 YYDKDF (reference sequence).

The source is a woman aged 30 to 39 in good health. Sequenced material: central memory CD4+ T cells from blood. The V gene is TRBV15, the J gene TRBJ2-7, with 11 bases identical to TRBD2. CDR3 amino acids: CATSTGTSGSYEQYF. The CDR3 DNA reads as TGTGCCACCAGCACTGGGACTAGCGGATCCTACGAGCAGTACTTC.